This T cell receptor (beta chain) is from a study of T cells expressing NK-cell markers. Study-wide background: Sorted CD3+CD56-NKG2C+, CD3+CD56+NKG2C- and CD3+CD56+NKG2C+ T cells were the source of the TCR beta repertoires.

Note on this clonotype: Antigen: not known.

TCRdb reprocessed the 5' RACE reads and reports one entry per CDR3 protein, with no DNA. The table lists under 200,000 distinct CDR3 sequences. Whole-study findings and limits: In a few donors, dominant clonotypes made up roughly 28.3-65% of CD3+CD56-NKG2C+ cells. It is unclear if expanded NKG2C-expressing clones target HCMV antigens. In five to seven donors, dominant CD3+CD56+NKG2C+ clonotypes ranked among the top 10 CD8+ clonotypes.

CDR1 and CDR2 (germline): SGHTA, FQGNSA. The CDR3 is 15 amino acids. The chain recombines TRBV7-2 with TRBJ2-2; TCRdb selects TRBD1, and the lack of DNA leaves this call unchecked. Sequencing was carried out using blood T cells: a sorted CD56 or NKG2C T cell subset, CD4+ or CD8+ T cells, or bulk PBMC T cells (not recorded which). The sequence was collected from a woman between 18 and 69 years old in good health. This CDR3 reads CASSLGRDNTGELFF.